Shown below are 20 T cell receptor beta chains from a single sample sequenced in a study of T cells in women clearing cervical HPV infection. Sequencing used immunoSEQ multiplex PCR; TCRdb keeps in-frame clones, though not all of them. The listing records about 32,000 clones. Sequencing input: blood buffy coat. The receptors derive from a woman between 18 and 75 years old with a cervical HPV16 infection that either progressed to CIN3+ or cleared (not recorded which).

Comment on this clone: One end of the junction fails to match germline, which may point to a read error. Sequencing ends 3 residues short of the CDR3 end; the germline J gene provides the rest. This CDR3 is also generated by other DNA sequences in the sample. The chain combines TRBV18 with TRBJ1-3; weak D call: TRBD1 (6 bases). Looked up from germline, CDR1 is KGHSH and CDR2 is LQKENI. CDR3 length: 17 residues. The part of the CDR3 DNA that was read is TGTGCCAGCTCACCTCGCAGGGGTGTCTCAGCCGGAAACACG. Its translation is CASSPRRGVSAGNT. From start to end, the CDR3 is CASSPRRGVSAGNTIYF.

About this clone: The read is 3 residues too short to cover the CDR3 end, so that end is filled in from the germline J gene. This rearrangement joins TRBV5-1 to TRBJ2-2; 12 nucleotides agree with TRBD1. V dropped 4 bases and J dropped 5; count of bases not matched to a gene: 6. Germline V lookup: CDR1 SGHRS, CDR2 YFSETQ. The CDR3 length is 16 residues. Partial CDR3 DNA: TGCGCCAGCAGCCCGGGACAGGGGGCGCGAACCGGGGAG. It codes for CASSPGQGARTGE. In full, the CDR3 reads CASSPGQGARTGELFF.

Concerning this clone itself: The CDR3 end is not reached by the read, which stops 3 residues before it; the germline J gene fills it in. The chain uses TRBV19 and TRBJ1-2; D remains ambiguous. The CDR3 runs to 13 residues. In germline, CDR1 is LNHDA, CDR2 SQIVND (reference sequence). The DNA read from the CDR3 is TGTGCCAGTAAAGATTGGTCCACAGATACC. It translates to CASKDWSTDT. The whole CDR3 region reads CASKDWSTDTYTF.

Worth noting for this clone: The read ends 3 residues before the CDR3 terminus; that terminus is restored from the germline J gene. The chain employs TRBV19 and TRBJ2-7; D is perhaps TRBD1 (6 bases). The V gene's germline CDR1 is LNHDA and CDR2 SQIVND (reference sequence). V lost 1 base and J lost 6, with 13 bases in between. The CDR3 extends over 14 amino acids. The CDR3 loop is CASSIGGRTTEQYF. The covered CDR3 bases are TGTGCCAGTAGTATAGGGGGGCGGACAACCGAG.

Note on this clone: Sequencing ends 3 residues short of the CDR3 end; the germline J gene provides the rest. V and J are TRBV10-3 and TRBJ2-7; D is uncertain. V was trimmed by 3 bases and J by 2 bases, leaving 5 bases between them. Germline CDR1 is ENHRY and CDR2 is SYGVKD. The CDR3 extends over 12 amino acids. CDR3 bases read: TGTGCCATCAGTGATGACACCTACGAG. This sequence encodes CAISDDTYE. The full-length CDR3 reads as CAISDDTYEQYF.

Regarding this clone: The read comes to an end 3 residues before the CDR3 does, leaving the germline J gene to fill in the end. V is TRBV7-8 and J is TRBJ2-7; TRBD2 matches at 9 bases. The CDR3 is made up of 18 amino acids. CDR1 and CDR2 from the germline V gene are SGHVS and FQNEAQ. Losses at the gene ends were 7 bases for V and 1 base for J; bases not matched to a gene: 17. The CDR3 bases that were read are TGTGCCAGCACCATAGGGAGTAGCGGGGGCTATTTTTCCTACGAG. It specifies CASTIGSSGGYFSYE. The entire CDR3 is CASTIGSSGGYFSYEQYF.

A remark on this clone: The missing CDR3 end, 3 residues past where the read stops, is filled in from the germline J gene. The chain is built from TRBV11-2 and TRBJ2-5; D gene unclear. V gave up 1 base and J gave up 5 bases, with 8 bases separating them. The CDR3 is made up of 13 amino acids. Germline lookup yields CDR1 SGHAT and CDR2 FQNNGV. The CDR3 here is CASSLVTGETQYF. CDR3 DNA, as far as it was read: TGTGCCAGCAGCTTAGTAACCGGGGAGACC. The full variable domain, its missing parts supplied by reference TRBV11-2 and TRBJ2-5, is EAGVAQSPRYKIIEKRQSVAFWCNPISGHATLYWYQQILGQGPKLLIQFQNNGVVDDSQLPKDRFSAERLKGVDSTLKIQPAKLEDSAVYLCASSLVTGETQYFGPGTRLLVL.

Concerning this clone: The read falls 3 residues short of the CDR3 end, and the missing part is taken from the germline J gene. The chain couples TRBV5-1 to TRBJ2-3, with 9 bases that match TRBD1. CDR1 and CDR2 from the germline V gene are SGHRS and YFSETQ. The CDR3 contains 17 residues. Unmatched junction bases numbered 6, after V lost 0 bases and J lost 1 base. CDR3: CASSLEDRGPRTDTQYF. Partial CDR3 DNA: TGCGCCAGCAGCTTGGAGGACAGGGGACCGCGCACAGATACG.

This CDR3 reads CSARDIGGYTF. The sequenced part of the CDR3 DNA is TGCAGTGCTAGAGATATCGGTGGC. The rearrangement uses TRBV20-1 and TRBJ1-2; the D is unclear. The read is 3 residues too short to cover the CDR3 end, so that end is filled in from the germline J gene. The CDR3 is 11 amino acids. Trimming took 0 bases from V and 7 from J, leaving 6 bases between them. Per germline, CDR1 DFQATT and CDR2 SNEGSKA (reference sequence).

On this clone itself: The read terminates 3 residues before the CDR3 end, so the remaining end is supplied by the germline J gene. This chain connects TRBV15 to TRBJ2-2; D gene ambiguous. CDR1 LNHNV and CDR2 YYDKDF come from the germline V gene (reference sequence). This CDR3 is 12 amino acids long. The V and J ends lost 4 bases and 3 bases respectively, with 3 bases between them. The CDR3 region is CATSIDTGELFF. The sequenced part of the CDR3 DNA is TGTGCCACCAGCATAGACACCGGGGAG.

The CDR3 loop reads CASSLKPKSEAFF. The sequenced CDR3 bases are TGTGCCAGCAGCTTGAAGCCGAAATCTGAA. V usage is TRBV5-4 and J usage is TRBJ1-1; D remains ambiguous. The read stops 3 residues short of the end of the CDR3; the missing end is completed from the germline J gene. CDR3 size: 13 residues. Germline lookup yields CDR1 SGHNT and CDR2 YYREEE (reference sequence). Trimming stripped 1 base from V and 6 bases from J, with 10 bases between.

With respect to this clone: The read finishes 3 residues shy of the CDR3 end, and the germline J gene is used to complete it. The chain has TRBV19 and TRBJ1-2; no firm D call. The CDR3 covers 17 residues. Germline CDR1 reads LNHDA; CDR2 reads SQIVND (reference sequence). CDR3: CASSRVAGGLAYNDYTF. The CDR3 DNA, read in part, is TGTGCCAGCAGCCGGGTTGCGGGAGGACTCGCCTACAATGAC. Variable domain in full (rest from reference TRBV19 and TRBJ1-2): DGGITQSPKYLFRKEGQNVTLSCEQNLNHDAMYWYRQDPGQGLRLIYYSQIVNDFQKGDIAEGYSVSREKKESFPLTVTSAQKNPTAFYLCASSRVAGGLAYNDYTFGSGTRLTVV.

A remark on this clone: The CDR3 extends 3 residues past the end of the read, so its final part is completed from the germline J gene. The V and J genes are TRBV7-8 and TRBJ1-2; D possibly corresponds to TRBD1 (6 bases). The CDR3 covers 14 residues. Germline CDR1 SGHVS, CDR2 FQNEAQ. The sequenced CDR3 bases are TGTGCCAGCAGCTTCCCGACAGGTGGAGATACC. It yields the protein CASSFPTGGDT. In full, the CDR3 is CASSFPTGGDTYTF. Supplemented by reference TRBV7-8 and TRBJ1-2, the full variable domain reads GAGVSQSPRYKVAKRGQDVALRCDPISGHVSLFWYQQALGQGPEFLTYFQNEAQLDKSGLPSDRFFAERPEGSVSTLKIQRTQQEDSAVYLCASSFPTGGDTYTFGSGTRLTVV.

Turning to this clone: From the germline J gene comes the end of the CDR3, since the read stops 3 residues before it. V usage is TRBV5-1 and J usage is TRBJ1-2, with D perhaps matching TRBD1 (6 bases). CDR3 size: 15 residues. The germline V gene has CDR1 SGHRS and CDR2 YFSETQ. The CDR3 region is CASSSGQFGGEGYTF. Incomplete CDR3 DNA: TGCGCCAGCAGTTCTGGACAGTTCGGGGGGGAAGGC.

CDR3 residues: CASSVAGTGIYDYTF. The part of the CDR3 DNA that was read is TGTGCCAGTAGTGTGGCCGGGACAGGGATCTACGAC. V usage is TRBV19 and J usage is TRBJ1-2; 9 nucleotides agree with TRBD1. The CDR3 end falls 3 residues outside the read, so it is completed with the germline J gene. This CDR3 has 15 residues. Germline V CDR1 and CDR2: LNHDA, SQIVND (reference sequence).

About this clone: The read halts 3 residues ahead of the CDR3 end, with the missing end drawn from the germline J gene. The rearrangement joins TRBV29-1 to TRBJ2-7; no firm D call. V was pared by 3 bases and J by 2 bases, with 8 bases between. The CDR3 sequence is 12 residues long. Looked up from germline, CDR1 is SQVTM and CDR2 is ANQGSEA. The CDR3 loop is CSVEADTYEQYF. Incomplete CDR3 DNA: TGCAGCGTTGAGGCGGATACCTACGAG.

Comment on this clone: Read coverage stops 3 residues before the CDR3 terminus; the germline J gene supplies the remainder. The chain carries TRBV20-1 and TRBJ2-1; D gene uncertain. From germline, CDR1 is DFQATT and CDR2 SNEGSKA (reference sequence). The CDR3 is 12 amino acids. Trimming removed 7 bases from V and 5 bases from J, with 12 bases in between. The part of the CDR3 DNA that was read is TGCAGTGGGTCAGGATCGAACAATGAG. It is translated as CSGSGSNNE. The CDR3, in full, reads CSGSGSNNEQFF.

A remark on this clone: The CDR3 extends 3 residues past the end of the read, so its final part is completed from the germline J gene. This chain joins TRBV14 and TRBJ1-6; a weak D match, TRBD1 (6 bases). Germline V gives CDR1 SGHDN, CDR2 FVKESK. This CDR3 region has 16 residues. Trimming stripped 4 bases from V and 12 bases from J, with 22 bases between. This chain's CDR3 is CASSRSLGGLTEPLHF. Partial CDR3 DNA: TGTGCCAGCAGCCGTAGCCTAGGGGGTCTAACTGAACCC. Variable domain in full (rest from reference TRBV14 and TRBJ1-6): EAGVTQFPSHSVIEKGQTVTLRCDPISGHDNLYWYRRVMGKEIKFLLHFVKESKQDESGMPNNRFLAERTGGTYSTLKVQPAELEDSGVYFCASSRSLGGLTEPLHFGNGTRLTVT.

On this clone: The CDR3 is cut off 3 residues early in the read; its end comes from the germline J gene. The chain links TRBV5-1 to TRBJ2-7; D uncertain. V dropped 0 bases and J dropped 3 bases, with 7 bases sitting between them. CDR3 length: 13 residues. Germline V gene sequence: CDR1 SGHRS, CDR2 YFSETQ. CDR3 DNA (partial): TGCGCCAGCAGCTTGGTCCCCGGCTACGAG. This gives the protein CASSLVPGYE. The CDR3, in full, reads CASSLVPGYEQYF.

Notes on this clone: The read ends 3 residues before the CDR3 terminus; that terminus is restored from the germline J gene. Other DNA sequences of this sample code for an identical CDR3. The V call is TRBV18, the J call TRBJ2-1; D is unresolved. CDR3 length equals 16 residues. From germline, CDR1 is KGHSH and CDR2 LQKENI. V was cut by 6 bases and J by 0 bases, with 15 bases left in between. The covered CDR3 bases are TGTGCCAGCTCGCTATCCTGCCAAAGCTCCTACAATGAG. Translation gives CASSLSCQSSYNE. The whole CDR3 protein reads CASSLSCQSSYNEQFF.